One sample yielded the 9 T cell receptor beta chains listed below, sequenced in a study of blood T cell repertoires in COVID-19. TCRdb keeps only in-frame clones here, not all; method: immunoSEQ multiplex PCR. The table shows roughly 200,000 clones, with around 84% occurring only once. Sequenced: peripheral blood. The receptors were gathered from a man aged 35-49 years with active or convalescent COVID-19.

This clone showed up just a few times. The rearrangement joins TRBV7-2 to TRBJ2-7; TRBD2 matches 8 bases. CDR3 length: 15 amino acids. Trimming cost V 2 bases and J 4 bases; bases outside gene matches: 7. Germline V gives CDR1 SGHTA, CDR2 FQGNSA. The CDR3 region is CASSLSERGTYEQYF. The CDR3 nucleotides read TGTGCCAGCAGCTTAAGTGAGCGGGGGACTTACGAGCAGTACTTC.

The chain links TRBV4-1 to TRBJ2-2; 8 bases align to TRBD2. This CDR3 comprises 17 residues. J gave up 0 bases and V 1 base, and 4 bases lay outside the gene matches. Germline CDR1 MGHRA, CDR2 YSYEKL. The CDR3 DNA is TGCGCCAGCAGCCAAGGGGGTAGCGGGACGAACACCGGGGAGCTGTTTTTT. Translated: CASSQGGSGTNTGELFF.

The chain is built from TRBV5-4 and TRBJ2-5; possibly TRBD1 for D (6 bases). The germline V gene encodes CDR1 SGHNT and CDR2 YYREEE (reference sequence). This CDR3 contains 13 residues. V lost 4 bases, J lost 6 bases, and 13 bases lay in between. The CDR3: CASSIDRIKTQYF. In nucleotides, the CDR3 is TGTGCCAGCAGCATTGACAGGATAAAGACCCAGTACTTC.

V is TRBV7-2 and J is TRBJ1-2; a weak D match, TRBD1 (5 bases). The V and J ends lost 7 bases and 2 bases respectively, with 17 bases between them. Germline V lookup: CDR1 SGHTA, CDR2 FQGNSA. This CDR3 is 15 amino acids long. CDR3 residues: CASINRQGSNYGYTF. CDR3 DNA sequence: TGTGCCAGCATCAACCGGCAGGGAAGCAACTATGGCTACACCTTC.

CDR3 protein: CASSLGTASNQPQHF. For the CDR3, the DNA is TGTGCCAGCAGCTTAGGGACAGCTAGCAATCAGCCCCAGCATTTT. The chain recombines TRBV9 with TRBJ1-5; TRBD1 aligns across 7 bases. V was pared by 4 bases and J by 0 bases, with 4 bases of the junction left unmatched. This CDR3 region has 15 residues. Germline V gene lookup returns CDR1 SGDLS and CDR2 YYNGEE. Drawing the rest from reference TRBV9 and TRBJ1-5, the complete variable domain is DSGVTQTPKHLITATGQRVTLRCSPRSGDLSVYWYQQSLDQGLQFLIQYYNGEERAKGNILERFSAQQFPDLHSELNLSSLELGDSALYFCASSLGTASNQPQHFGDGTRLSIL.

This sequence joins TRBV5-6 and TRBJ2-7; no definite D call. Germline CDR1 SGHDT, CDR2 YYEEEE. The length of the CDR3 is 11 residues. With 1 base removed from V and 6 bases from J, the gap between germline ends came to 5 bases. The CDR3 spells CASSLSGEQYF. The CDR3 region has the DNA TGTGCCAGCAGCTTGTCGGGCGAGCAGTACTTC.

The chain recombines TRBV29-1 with TRBJ2-1; 10 bases match TRBD2. CDR3 length: 16 amino acids. V lost 7 bases, J lost 0 bases, and 9 bases stayed unmatched. Germline loops: CDR1 SQVTM, CDR2 ANQGSEA. The CDR3 sequence is CSAGTSATSSYNEQFF. The CDR3 bases are TGCAGCGCAGGGACTAGCGCAACAAGCTCCTACAATGAGCAGTTCTTC.

The J gene is TRBJ1-5, the V gene TRBV19; TRBD1 matches at 8 bases. From germline, CDR1 is LNHDA and CDR2 SQIVND (reference sequence). The junction had 6 bases not matched to a gene; V was cut back by 6 bases and J by 5 bases. The CDR3 covers 14 residues. The CDR3: CASSPGQGHQPQHF. The CDR3 nucleotides are TGTGCCAGTAGCCCTGGACAGGGCCATCAGCCCCAGCATTTT.

This chain uses TRBV19 with TRBJ2-1, with TRBD1 matching over 9 bases. This CDR3 has 14 amino acids. Germline-derived CDR1 and CDR2 are LNHDA and SQIVND (reference sequence). Germline trimming cut 6 bases from V and 4 bases from J; bases unmatched to any gene: 4. The DNA for the CDR3 is TGTGCCAGTAGCCCGGGACAGGGTTACAATGAGCAGTTCTTC. Residues: CASSPGQGYNEQFF.